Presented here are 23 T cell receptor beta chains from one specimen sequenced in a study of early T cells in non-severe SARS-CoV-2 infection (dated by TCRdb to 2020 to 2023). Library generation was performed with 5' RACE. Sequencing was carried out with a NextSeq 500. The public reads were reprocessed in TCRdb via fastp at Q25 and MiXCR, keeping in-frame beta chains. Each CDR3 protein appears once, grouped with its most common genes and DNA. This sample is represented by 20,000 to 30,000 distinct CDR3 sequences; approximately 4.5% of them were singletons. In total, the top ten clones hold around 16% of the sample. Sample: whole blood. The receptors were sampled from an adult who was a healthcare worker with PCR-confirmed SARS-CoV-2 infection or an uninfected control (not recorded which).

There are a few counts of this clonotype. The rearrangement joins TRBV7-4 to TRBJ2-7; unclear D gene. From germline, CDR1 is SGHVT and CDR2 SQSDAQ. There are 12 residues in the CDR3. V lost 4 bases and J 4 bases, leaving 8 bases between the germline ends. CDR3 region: CASSSCLYEQYF. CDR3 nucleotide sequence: TGTGCCAGCAGCTCTTGTCTGTACGAGCAGTACTTC.

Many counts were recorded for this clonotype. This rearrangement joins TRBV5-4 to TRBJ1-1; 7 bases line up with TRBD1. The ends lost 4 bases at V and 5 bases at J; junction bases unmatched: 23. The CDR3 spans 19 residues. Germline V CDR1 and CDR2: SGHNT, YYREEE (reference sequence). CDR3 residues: CASSDPFLDRRVVETEAFF. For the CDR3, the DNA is TGTGCCAGCAGCGACCCCTTTCTGGACAGGCGGGTAGTTGAGACTGAAGCTTTCTTT.

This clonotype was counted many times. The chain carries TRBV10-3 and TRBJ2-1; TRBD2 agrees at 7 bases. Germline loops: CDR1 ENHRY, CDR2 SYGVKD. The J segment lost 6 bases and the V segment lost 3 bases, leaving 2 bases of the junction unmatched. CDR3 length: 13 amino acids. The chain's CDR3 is CAISEQRGNEQFF. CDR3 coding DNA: TGTGCCATCAGTGAACAGCGGGGCAATGAGCAGTTCTTC.

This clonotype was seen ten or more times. Written as DNA, the CDR3 is TGCAGTGCTACAACAACCGGGACAGGACTTAACTATGGCTACACCTTC. Its translation: CSATTTGTGLNYGYTF. This chain uses TRBV20-1 with TRBJ1-2; 8 bases map to TRBD1. The V gene end was trimmed by 4 bases and the J gene end by 1 base; junction bases not matched to a gene: 11. CDR3 size: 16 residues. Germline V gives CDR1 DFQATT, CDR2 SNEGSKA (reference sequence).

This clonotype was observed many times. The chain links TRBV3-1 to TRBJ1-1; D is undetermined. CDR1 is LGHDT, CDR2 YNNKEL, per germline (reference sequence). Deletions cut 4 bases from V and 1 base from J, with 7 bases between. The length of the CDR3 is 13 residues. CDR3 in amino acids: CASSRDGNTEAFF. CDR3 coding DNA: TGTGCCAGCAGCCGAGACGGGAACACTGAAGCTTTCTTT.

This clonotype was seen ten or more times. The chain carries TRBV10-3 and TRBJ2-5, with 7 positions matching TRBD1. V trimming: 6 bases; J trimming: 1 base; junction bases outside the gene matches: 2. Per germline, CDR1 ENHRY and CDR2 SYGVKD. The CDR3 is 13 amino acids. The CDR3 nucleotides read TGTGCCATCAGCCGGGACAGCCAAGAGACCCAGTACTTC. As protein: CAISRDSQETQYF.

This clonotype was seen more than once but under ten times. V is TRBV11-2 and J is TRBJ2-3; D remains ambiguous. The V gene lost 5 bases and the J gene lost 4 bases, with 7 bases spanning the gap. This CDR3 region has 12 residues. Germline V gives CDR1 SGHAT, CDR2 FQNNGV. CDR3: CASSPEADTQYF. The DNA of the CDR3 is TGTGCCAGCAGCCCCGAGGCAGATACGCAGTATTTT.

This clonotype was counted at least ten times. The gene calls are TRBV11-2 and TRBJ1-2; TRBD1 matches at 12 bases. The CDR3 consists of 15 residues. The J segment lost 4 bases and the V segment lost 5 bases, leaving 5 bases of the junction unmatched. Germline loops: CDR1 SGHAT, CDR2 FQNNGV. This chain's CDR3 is CASSAGQGARYGYTF. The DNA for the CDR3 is TGTGCCAGCAGCGCGGGACAGGGGGCACGCTATGGCTACACCTTC.

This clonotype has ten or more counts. CDR3 in DNA: TGTGCCAGCAGCCACAGGGGGCTGAGCGGAAACACCATATATTTT. Translated, it gives CASSHRGLSGNTIYF. The V and J genes are TRBV6-6 and TRBJ1-3; 9 positions agree with TRBD1. The CDR3 has 15 residues. V was pared by 6 bases and J by 4 bases, with 7 bases of the junction left unmatched. Germline CDR1 and CDR2: MNHNY and SVGAGI (reference sequence).

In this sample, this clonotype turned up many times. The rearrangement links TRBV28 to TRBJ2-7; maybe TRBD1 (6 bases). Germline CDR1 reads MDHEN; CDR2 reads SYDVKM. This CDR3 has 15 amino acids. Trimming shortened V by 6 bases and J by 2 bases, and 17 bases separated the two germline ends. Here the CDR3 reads CASRERGGVTYEQYF. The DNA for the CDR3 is TGTGCCAGCAGGGAGCGAGGGGGAGTCACCTACGAGCAGTACTTC.

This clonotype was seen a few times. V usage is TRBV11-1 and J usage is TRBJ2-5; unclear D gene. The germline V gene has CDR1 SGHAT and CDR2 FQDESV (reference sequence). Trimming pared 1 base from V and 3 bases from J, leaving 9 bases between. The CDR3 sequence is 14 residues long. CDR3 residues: CASSLGRVEETQYF. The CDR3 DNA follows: TGTGCCAGCAGCTTAGGAAGGGTTGAAGAGACCCAGTACTTC. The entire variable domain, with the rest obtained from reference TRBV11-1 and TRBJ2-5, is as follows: EAEVAQSPRYKITEKSQAVAFWCDPISGHATLYWYRQILGQGPELLVQFQDESVVDDSQLPKDRFSAERLKGVDSTLKIQPAELGDSAMYLCASSLGRVEETQYFGPGTRLLVL.

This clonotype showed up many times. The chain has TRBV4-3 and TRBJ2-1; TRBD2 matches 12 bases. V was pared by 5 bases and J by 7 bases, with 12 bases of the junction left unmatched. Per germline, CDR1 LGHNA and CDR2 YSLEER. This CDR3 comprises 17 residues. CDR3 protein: CASSYGASGGAENEQFF. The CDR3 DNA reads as TGCGCCAGCAGCTATGGAGCTAGCGGGGGGGCGGAGAATGAGCAGTTCTTC.

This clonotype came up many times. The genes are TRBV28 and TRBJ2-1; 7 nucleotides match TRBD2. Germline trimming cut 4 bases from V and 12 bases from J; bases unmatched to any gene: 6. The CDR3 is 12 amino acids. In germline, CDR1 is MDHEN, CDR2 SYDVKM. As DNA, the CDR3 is TGTGCCAGCAGTTCGAGCGGGGTTAGGCAGTTCTTC. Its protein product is CASSSSGVRQFF.

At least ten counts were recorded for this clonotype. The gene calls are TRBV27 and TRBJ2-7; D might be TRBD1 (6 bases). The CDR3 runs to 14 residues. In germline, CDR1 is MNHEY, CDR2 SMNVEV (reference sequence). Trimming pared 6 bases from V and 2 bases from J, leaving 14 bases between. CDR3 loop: CASSLQGRTYEQYF. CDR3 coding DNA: TGTGCCAGCAGCCTACAGGGCAGGACCTACGAGCAGTACTTC.

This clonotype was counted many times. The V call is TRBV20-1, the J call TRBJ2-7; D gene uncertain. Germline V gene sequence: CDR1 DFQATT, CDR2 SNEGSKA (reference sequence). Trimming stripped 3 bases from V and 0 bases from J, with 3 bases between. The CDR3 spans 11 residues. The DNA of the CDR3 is TGCAGTGCTAGCGACTCCTACGAGCAGTACTTC. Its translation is CSASDSYEQYF.

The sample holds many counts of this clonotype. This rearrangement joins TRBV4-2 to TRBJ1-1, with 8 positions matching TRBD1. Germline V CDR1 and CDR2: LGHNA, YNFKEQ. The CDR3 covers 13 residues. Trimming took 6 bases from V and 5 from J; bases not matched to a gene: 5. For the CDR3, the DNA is TGTGCCAGCAGGGGACAGGTGGGGACTGAAGCTTTCTTT. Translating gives CASRGQVGTEAFF.

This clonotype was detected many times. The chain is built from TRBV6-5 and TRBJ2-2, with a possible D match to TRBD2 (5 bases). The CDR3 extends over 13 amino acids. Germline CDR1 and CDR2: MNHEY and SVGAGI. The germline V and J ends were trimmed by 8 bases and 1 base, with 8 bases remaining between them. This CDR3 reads CASEEGNTGELFF. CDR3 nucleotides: TGTGCCAGCGAAGAGGGGAACACCGGGGAGCTGTTTTTT.

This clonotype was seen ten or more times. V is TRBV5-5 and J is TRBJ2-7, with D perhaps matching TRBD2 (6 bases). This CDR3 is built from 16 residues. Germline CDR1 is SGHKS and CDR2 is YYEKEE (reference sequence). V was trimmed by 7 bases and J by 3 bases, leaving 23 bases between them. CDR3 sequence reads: CASSPSTGLDLYEQYF. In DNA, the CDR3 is TGTGCCAGCTCCCCTTCGACGGGACTCGACCTCTACGAGCAGTACTTC.

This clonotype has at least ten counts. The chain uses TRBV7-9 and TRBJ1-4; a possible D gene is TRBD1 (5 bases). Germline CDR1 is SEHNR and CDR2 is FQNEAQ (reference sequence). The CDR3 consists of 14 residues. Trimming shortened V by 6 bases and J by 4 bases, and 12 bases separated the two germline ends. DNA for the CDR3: TGTGCCAGCAGGACGGACACGTATAATGAAAAACTGTTTTTT. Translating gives CASRTDTYNEKLFF.

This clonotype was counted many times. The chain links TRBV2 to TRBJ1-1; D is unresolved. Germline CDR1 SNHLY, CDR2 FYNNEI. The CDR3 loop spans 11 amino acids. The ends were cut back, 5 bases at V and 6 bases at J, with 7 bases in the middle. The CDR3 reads CASSLLAEAFF. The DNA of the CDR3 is TGTGCCAGCAGTCTTTTGGCTGAAGCTTTCTTT.

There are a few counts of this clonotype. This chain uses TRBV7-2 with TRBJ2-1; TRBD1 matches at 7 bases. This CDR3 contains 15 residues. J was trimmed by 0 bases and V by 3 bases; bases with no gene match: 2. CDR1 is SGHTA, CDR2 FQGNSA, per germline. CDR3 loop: CASSFRDSSYNEQFF. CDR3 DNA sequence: TGTGCCAGCAGCTTCCGGGACAGCTCCTACAATGAGCAGTTCTTC. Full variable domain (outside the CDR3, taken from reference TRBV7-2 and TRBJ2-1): GAGVSQSPSNKVTEKGKDVELRCDPISGHTALYWYRQSLGQGLEFLIYFQGNSAPDKSGLPSDRFSAERTGGSVSTLTIQRTQQEDSAVYLCASSFRDSSYNEQFFGPGTRLTVL.

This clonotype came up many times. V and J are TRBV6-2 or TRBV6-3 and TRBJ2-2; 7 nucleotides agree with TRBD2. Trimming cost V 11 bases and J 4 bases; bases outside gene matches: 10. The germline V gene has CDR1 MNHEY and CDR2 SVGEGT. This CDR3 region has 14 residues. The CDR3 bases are TGTGCCTGCACCGGGGGGACCCCCACCGGGGAGCTGTTTTTT. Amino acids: CACTGGTPTGELFF.

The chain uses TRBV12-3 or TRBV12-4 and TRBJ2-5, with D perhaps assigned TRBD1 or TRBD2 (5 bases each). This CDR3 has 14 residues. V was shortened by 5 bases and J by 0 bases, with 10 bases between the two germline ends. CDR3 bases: TGTGCCAGCAGTCCCCGGGGCTACCAAGAGACCCAGTACTTC. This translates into CASSPRGYQETQYF.